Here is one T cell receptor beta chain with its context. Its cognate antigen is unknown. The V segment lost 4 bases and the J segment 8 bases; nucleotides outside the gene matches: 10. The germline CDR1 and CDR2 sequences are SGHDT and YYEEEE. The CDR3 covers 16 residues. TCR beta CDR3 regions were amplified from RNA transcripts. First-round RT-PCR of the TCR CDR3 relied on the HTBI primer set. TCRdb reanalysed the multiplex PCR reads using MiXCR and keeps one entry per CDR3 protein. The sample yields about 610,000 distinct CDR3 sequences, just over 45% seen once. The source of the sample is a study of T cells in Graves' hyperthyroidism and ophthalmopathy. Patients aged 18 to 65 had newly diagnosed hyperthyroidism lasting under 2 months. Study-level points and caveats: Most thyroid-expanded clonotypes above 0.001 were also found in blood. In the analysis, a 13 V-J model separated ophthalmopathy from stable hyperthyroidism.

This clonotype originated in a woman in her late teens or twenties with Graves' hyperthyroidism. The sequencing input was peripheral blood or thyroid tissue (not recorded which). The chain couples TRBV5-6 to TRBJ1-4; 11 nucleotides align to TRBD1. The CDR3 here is CASSEPGQGEVEKLFF. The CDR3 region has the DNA TGTGCCAGCAGCGAACCGGGACAGGGGGAGGTCGAAAAACTGTTTTTT.